The next 2 T cell receptor beta chains were all read from a single sample in a study of HIV-infected patients and healthy controls. No cell fractionation was done, so the repertoire covers all unsorted peripheral blood T cells. Reverse transcription used around 500 ng RNA and constant-region primers for alpha and beta. Using multiplexing indices, alpha and beta chain libraries were generated apart by chain-specific third strand synthesis. TCRdb redid the calling of the 5' RACE reads with MiXCR, one entry per CDR3 protein. The sample includes about 9,700 distinct CDR3 sequences, 6.5% to 10% of them seen just once. The sample comprised blood. The receptor source for this set is an adult in good health.

Many counts were recorded for this clonotype. The chain uses TRBV5-1 and TRBJ2-7; tentatively, D is TRBD2 (7 bases). The V gene's germline CDR1 is SGHRS and CDR2 YFSETQ. The CDR3 runs to 15 residues. The V gene lost 3 bases and the J gene lost 0 bases, with 13 bases spanning the gap. CDR3 DNA sequence: TGCGCCAGCAGCTGGTCGGGGGGCAGCTCCTACGAGCAGTACTTC. Amino acids: CASSWSGGSSYEQYF.

This clonotype was seen a few times. The chain combines TRBV10-3 with TRBJ1-1; perhaps TRBD1 as D (5 bases). V lost 4 bases and J 4 bases, leaving 13 bases between the germline ends. In germline, CDR1 is ENHRY, CDR2 SYGVKD. This CDR3 region has 14 residues. CDR3 coding DNA: TGTGCCATCAGTGTGAATGGGGGTACCACTGAAGCTTTCTTT. Amino acid sequence: CAISVNGGTTEAFF.